The T cell receptor beta chain described here comes from a study of T cells in narcolepsy. Study context: Donors had narcolepsy type 1 or type 2, or were healthy controls. The study, taken as a whole, reports: Comparing one patient's CSF and blood CD4+ clonotypes highlighted HCRT- and TRIB2-specific autoreactive clonotypes.

TCRdb's copy holds only in-frame clones and misses some; the assay was immunoSEQ multiplex PCR. Among tens of thousands of clones listed, about three quarters were seen once. Turning to this clone: Its antigen is unidentified. Other DNA sequences in the same sample also yield this CDR3.

Per the germline V gene, CDR1 is KGHSH and CDR2 is LQKENI. This CDR3 spans 12 amino acids. The ends were cut back, 3 bases at V and 5 bases at J, with 8 bases in the middle. This chain connects TRBV18 to TRBJ2-7; tentatively, D is TRBD1 (6 bases). The receptor's source is a human donor with narcolepsy. Sequencing was carried out using CD45RA- memory CD4+ T cells from PBMCs. CDR3 residues: CASSPTGDEQYF. The CDR3 DNA follows: TGTGCCAGCTCACCGACAGGTGACGAGCAGTACTTC.